Following are 19 T cell receptor beta chains from one sample sequenced in a study of T cell repertoires in cytomegalovirus infection. MiXCR, run by TCRdb on the reads, gives a single entry per CDR3 protein. The sample lists roughly 500,000 distinct CDR3 sequences, approximately 11% occurring once. The sequencing input was PBMCs. The receptor source for this set is a human donor in good health (CMV status not recorded). Some clones in this sample may be carry-over from other donors' samples.

This clonotype has a count of ten or more. The chain is built from TRBV6-6 and TRBJ2-1, with 11 nucleotides matching TRBD2. The CDR3 is 14 amino acids. Germline assignment: CDR1 MNHNY and CDR2 SVGAGI (reference sequence). V trimming: 2 bases; J trimming: 10 bases; junction bases outside the gene matches: 4. CDR3 sequence: CASSYASGRPEQFF. The CDR3, as DNA: TGTGCCAGCAGTTACGCTAGCGGGAGGCCGGAGCAGTTCTTC.

The chain combines TRBV28 with TRBJ2-1; no clear D. CDR1 is MDHEN and CDR2 is SYDVKM in the germline V gene. The V end lost 5 bases, the J end lost 4 bases, and 9 bases lay between the germline ends. This CDR3 is 13 amino acids long. The CDR3 here is CASSPLPYNEQFF. The CDR3, as DNA: TGTGCCAGCAGTCCCTTGCCATACAATGAGCAGTTCTTC.

Many counts were recorded for this clonotype. The rearrangement joins TRBV3-1 to TRBJ2-1; 13 bases match TRBD2. The CDR3 extends over 15 amino acids. The V segment lost 3 bases and the J segment 6 bases; nucleotides outside the gene matches: 2. Germline V gives CDR1 LGHDT, CDR2 YNNKEL (reference sequence). This CDR3 is CASSQGLAGLNEQFF. As DNA, the CDR3 is TGTGCCAGCAGCCAGGGACTAGCGGGGCTCAATGAGCAGTTCTTC.

In its sample, this clonotype was seen a few times. The chain employs TRBV6-5 and TRBJ2-7; 9 positions agree with TRBD1. Germline-derived CDR1 and CDR2 are MNHEY and SVGAGI. Germline trimming cut 7 bases from V and 0 bases from J; bases unmatched to any gene: 7. The CDR3 runs to 15 residues. This chain's CDR3 is CASTFTGGSSYEQYF. DNA of the CDR3: TGTGCCAGCACTTTCACAGGGGGCAGCTCCTACGAGCAGTACTTC.

This clonotype was picked up many times. The chain combines TRBV6-1 with TRBJ2-3; 13 bases agree with TRBD2. The CDR3 spans 17 residues. V trimming: 6 bases; J trimming: 1 base; junction bases outside the gene matches: 7. CDR1 MNHNS and CDR2 SASEGT come from the germline V gene. The DNA of the CDR3 is TGTGCCAGCAGCTCACTACTAGCGGGAGGGCGCACAGATACGCAGTATTTT. Translated: CASSSLLAGGRTDTQYF.

This clonotype has ten or more counts. This chain links TRBV5-6 with TRBJ2-2; D uncertain. V was shortened by 3 bases and J by 6 bases, with 6 bases between the two germline ends. CDR3 length equals 12 residues. Germline V lookup: CDR1 SGHDT, CDR2 YYEEEE. CDR3 coding DNA: TGTGCCAGCAGCTATGTTCCCGGGGAGCTGTTTTTT. Amino acids: CASSYVPGELFF.

There are a few counts of this clonotype. The rearrangement joins TRBV7-3 to TRBJ1-2; 8 bases fit TRBD1. From germline, CDR1 is SGHTA and CDR2 FQGTGA. The V and J ends lost 5 bases and 4 bases, in that order; junction bases with no gene match: 6. The CDR3 is 14 residues long. CDR3 region: CASSPDRDVYGYTF. The CDR3, as DNA: TGTGCCAGCAGCCCGGACAGGGATGTCTATGGCTACACCTTC.

This clonotype was seen at least ten times. This CDR3 is CASSLNRVGQPQHF. DNA for the CDR3: TGTGCCAGCAGTTTAAACAGGGTCGGTCAGCCCCAGCATTTT. This chain uses TRBV12-3 or TRBV12-4 with TRBJ1-5; possible D gene TRBD1, 6 bases. The CDR3 totals 14 residues. Between the trimmed V and J ends, which lost 2 bases and 6 bases, there was a span of 11 bases.

The table lists this clonotype with many counts. The V call is TRBV12-3 or TRBV12-4, the J call TRBJ1-5, with 9 positions matching TRBD1. Trimming removed 7 bases from V and 3 bases from J; junction bases left unmatched: 7. The CDR3 sequence is 15 residues long. CDR3 protein: CASTGQGNINQPQHF. The CDR3 nucleotides are TGTGCCAGCACCGGACAGGGGAATATCAATCAGCCCCAGCATTTT.

This clonotype was seen more than once but under ten times. V gene TRBV20-1 combines with J gene TRBJ1-1, with TRBD1 as a possible D gene (5 bases). Germline loops: CDR1 DFQATT, CDR2 SNEGSKA (reference sequence). The CDR3 totals 15 residues. V was clipped by 6 bases and J by 5 bases, with 22 bases between them. CDR3 in amino acids: CSAPQGRGGRTEAFF. In nucleotides, the CDR3 is TGCAGTGCCCCCCAAGGGAGGGGTGGAAGGACTGAAGCTTTCTTT.

This clonotype has ten or more counts. The rearrangement joins TRBV28 to TRBJ2-7; TRBD1 matches at 7 bases. Per the germline V gene, CDR1 is MDHEN and CDR2 is SYDVKM. The CDR3 runs to 15 residues. Trimming took 6 bases from V and 7 from J; bases not matched to a gene: 15. The CDR3 sequence is CASRETGTATNEQYF. In nucleotides, the CDR3 is TGTGCCAGCAGAGAGACCGGGACAGCCACTAATGAGCAGTACTTC. The full variable domain, with the rest looked up from reference TRBV28 and TRBJ2-7, is DVKVTQSSRYLVKRTGEKVFLECVQDMDHENMFWYRQDPGLGLRLIYFSYDVKMKEKGDIPEGYSVSREKKERFSLILESASTNQTSMYLCASRETGTATNEQYFGPGTRLTVT.

Many counts were recorded for this clonotype. This chain joins TRBV12-3 or TRBV12-4 and TRBJ2-2; D may be TRBD2 (6 bases). The CDR3 extends over 19 amino acids. The V end lost 2 bases, the J end lost 0 bases, and 19 bases lay between the germline ends. This chain's CDR3 is CASSLQIRRAGSNTGELFF. CDR3 coding DNA: TGTGCCAGCAGTTTACAGATCCGCCGGGCGGGATCGAACACCGGGGAGCTGTTTTTT.

The genes are TRBV28 and TRBJ1-5; no clear D gene. Deletions cut 2 bases from V and 4 bases from J, with 15 bases between. CDR3 length: 16 residues. Germline V CDR1 and CDR2: MDHEN, SYDVKM. CDR3 residues: CASSLSSVQINQPQHF. The CDR3 DNA is TGTGCCAGCAGTTTAAGCTCAGTACAGATAAATCAGCCCCAGCATTTT. The complete variable domain, with remaining parts taken from reference TRBV28 and TRBJ1-5, reads DVKVTQSSRYLVKRTGEKVFLECVQDMDHENMFWYRQDPGLGLRLIYFSYDVKMKEKGDIPEGYSVSREKKERFSLILESASTNQTSMYLCASSLSSVQINQPQHFGDGTRLSIL.

The sample holds many counts of this clonotype. The gene calls are TRBV7-8 and TRBJ1-4; 7 nucleotides line up with TRBD1. The length of the CDR3 is 15 residues. The V and J ends lost 5 bases and 3 bases, in that order; junction bases with no gene match: 6. Looked up from germline, CDR1 is SGHVS and CDR2 is FQNEAQ. The CDR3 region has the DNA TGTGCCAGCAGCCCGCGACAGGGTTCTAATGAAAAACTGTTTTTT. It encodes CASSPRQGSNEKLFF.

This clonotype was counted many times. The chain recombines TRBV7-8 with TRBJ2-3, with D perhaps matching TRBD2 (5 bases). Trimming cost V 5 bases and J 2 bases, with 17 bases left between them. The CDR3 loop spans 16 amino acids. From germline, CDR1 is SGHVS and CDR2 FQNEAQ. CDR3 in DNA: TGTGCCAGCAGCGTGGAGAGACTAAAGGTCACAGATACGCAGTATTTT. This translates into CASSVERLKVTDTQYF.

This clonotype has ten or more counts. The J gene is TRBJ1-1, the V gene TRBV19; 9 nucleotides agree with TRBD1. In germline, CDR1 is LNHDA, CDR2 SQIVND (reference sequence). CDR3 length: 14 amino acids. Losses at the gene ends were 5 bases for V and 7 bases for J; bases not matched to a gene: 8. The CDR3 DNA reads TGTGCCAGTAGTTCTCCCGGGACAGGGTTTGAAGCTTTCTTT. Its protein product is CASSSPGTGFEAFF.

V is TRBV20-1 and J is TRBJ2-7; 10 bases match TRBD2. This CDR3 has 15 amino acids. V dropped 8 bases and J dropped 3; count of bases not matched to a gene: 13. Germline CDR1 DFQATT, CDR2 SNEGSKA (reference sequence). This CDR3 reads CSTKGAAGGSYEQYF. CDR3 nucleotides: TGCAGTACGAAGGGTGCAGCGGGAGGGAGCTACGAGCAGTACTTC.

The chain recombines TRBV29-1 with TRBJ2-1, with TRBD2 identical over 10 bases. The germline V gene has CDR1 SQVTM and CDR2 ANQGSEA. The CDR3 has 14 amino acids. Here the CDR3 DNA reads TGCAACTCTCCGGGACTAGCGTATCACAATGAGCAGTTCTTC. Translated: CNSPGLAYHNEQFF.

This clonotype was seen a few times. V and J are TRBV24-1 and TRBJ2-5, with D perhaps TRBD2 (6 bases). The CDR3 loop spans 14 amino acids. CDR1 and CDR2 from the germline V gene are KGHDR and SFDVKD. The V and J ends lost 5 bases and 5 bases respectively, with 14 bases between them. In nucleotides, the CDR3 is TGTGCCACCAGTGTCGGAGGGATCCACGAGACCCAGTACTTC. It translates to CATSVGGIHETQYF.